This paragraph reports one TCR beta chain. Its binding antigen is unknown. Base qualities were left out, and no much larger clone turns up one base away. CDR1 and CDR2 were assigned from the germline V gene as MGHDK and SYGVNS. The CDR3 has 14 amino acids, counting the end cysteine and phenylalanine. Left in the record is the CDR3 DNA by itself, 42 bases read in frame from the first base. Between the V and J ends, shortened by 5 bases and 2 bases respectively, the junction contains 13 bases. This entry belongs to a study of blood T cells in healthy people across ages (dated by TCRdb to about 2015). With respect to the entire study: In model experiments, template switching captured roughly one uniquely barcoded TCR beta cDNA molecule for every two T cells. For two donors (one aged 18 to 30 and one aged 80 or older), the study analyzed two additional independent replicas of 1 million unique cDNA reads from the same blood draw. To avoid experimental bias, donors of different ages were randomly spread across the sequencing lanes. To track age-related changes in TCR beta repertoire diversity, the study relied on deep sequencing normalized with unique cDNA molecular identifiers. The donors were divided into four age groups: young (average approximately 15 years), middle-aged (about 39), aged (roughly 66) and long-lived (roughly 82).

Beyond this particular receptor, the publication reports: Compared with the aged group, the long-lived group had more naive CD4+ T cells, fewer expanded clones and increased TCR diversity, a pattern suggesting age selection. Because the CMV infection status of the donors was unknown, age-related changes in expanded clonotypes may potentially have been confounded. A strong correlation was found between observed TCR beta diversity and the percentage of naive T cells measured by flow cytometry. As age increased, observed TCR beta diversity per million T cells dropped in a roughly linear way, and a significant reduction was already evident by age roughly 36. Total diversity estimates from one million sequenced T cells were considered lower bounds and underestimates. Since profiling was done on bulk unsorted PBMCs, naive and antigen-experienced compartments could not be conclusively compared.

The receptor library was made with 5' RACE. The second PCR ran for about 6 to 12 cycles and used a J-beta primer mix along with a sample-barcoded 5' primer. A unique molecular identifier was introduced onto each TCR beta cDNA molecule by a template-switch 5' adaptor carrying 12 random nucleotides. Each sample yielded at least 2.5 million CDR3-containing paired-end reads. First-strand cDNA was synthesized from all RNA with the Mint cDNA synthesis kit, primed by a TRBC-specific oligonucleotide. Following uracil-DNA glycosylase treatment, all cDNA underwent a first 18-cycle PCR with the universal primers M1SS and BC2_uni_R. Regarding the original processing steps: For normalization, 1 million high-quality reads were randomly selected from each sample, with every read carrying a distinct molecular identifier. Instead of being binned into consensus sequences, reads with shared molecular identifiers were discarded. MiTCR, with a Q25 quality threshold and the strictest error-elimination algorithm, was used for CDR3 identification, clonotype clustering and error correction. Lower-bound total TCR beta diversity was estimated with a nonparametric unseen species model using Euler transformation. Through fastp at Q25 and MiXCR, TCRdb rebuilt clones from the public reads, retaining in-frame beta chains. Rows matching on CDR3 protein sequence are summarized as one entry with the most common DNA and genes. The authors' filters were not applied to this entry. In all, the sample holds approximately 2,000,000 distinct CDR3 sequences, and roughly two fifths of those were seen once. About 21% of the sample rests with the top ten.

Systemically healthy Caucasian individuals from Russia, some 36 in total and aged about 6 to 95 years, were included as donors. Around 9.9 milliliters of peripheral blood were collected from each donor into EDTA-treated Vacutainer tubes. PBMCs were isolated by Ficoll-Paque density-gradient centrifugation, with at least 6 million obtained per sample. Total RNA, at least 5 micrograms per sample, was extracted from PBMCs with Trizol reagent. Naive CD45RAhigh/CD27high T cell percentages were measured by flow cytometry on a PBMC aliquot from every donor. This receptor was taken from a human donor in good health. The specimen sequenced was blood. This chain is built from TRBV25-1 and TRBJ2-7; confidence is insufficient to name the D gene. The CDR3 is CASSRSPWTYEQYF. The DNA reads as follows: TGTGCCAGCAGTCGTAGCCCGTGGACCTACGAGCAGTACTTC.